Reported below is one T cell receptor beta chain. What it recognizes is unknown. This record belongs to a study of cytomegalovirus exposure and HLA in healthy donors. Whole-study findings and limits: Being indistinguishable, some V segments were excluded, TRBV6-2 and TRBV6-3 among them.

Germline CDR1 MNHEY, CDR2 SVGAGI. V lost 2 bases and J lost 0, with 10 bases in between. The CDR3 extends over 16 amino acids. It was with 60 Vbeta and 13 Jbeta primers that the PCR ran. Assay used: immunoSEQ multiplex PCR; TCRdb lists only in-frame clones, some missing. The table includes some 190,000 clones, about 85% detected once. The sequence was collected from a girl under 18 in good health and CMV-seropositive. J is TRBJ2-2 and V is TRBV6-5, with TRBD1 as a possible D gene (5 bases). Sequences were obtained from PBMCs. The CDR3 region is CASSYRGAANTGELFF. Written as DNA, the CDR3 is TGTGCCAGCAGTTACCGTGGGGCCGCGAACACCGGGGAGCTGTTTTTT.